This T cell receptor (beta chain) was captured in a study of blood T cell repertoires in COVID-19. For the study at large: Whether acute or convalescent, the COVID-19 samples came from the United States, Italy and Spain.

This clone was observed a few times. The protocol was immunoSEQ multiplex PCR, while the TCRdb copy is restricted to in-frame clones and leaves out a portion. This sample has 300,000 to 450,000 clones; 85% to 90% occur once, and the top ten carry over 0.9%. Enrollees, about 18 to 89 years old, lived in approximately 25 US areas. Self-reported history from a screening survey and questionnaire set each donor's cohort. During the 2 weeks before they entered the study, exposed participants had met someone with a PCR-confirmed or clinician-diagnosed COVID-19 case. The V and J ends lost 7 bases and 2 bases respectively, with 15 bases between them. Per the germline V gene, CDR1 is LNHDA and CDR2 is SQIVND (reference sequence). This CDR3 region has 15 residues.

Sample: PBMCs or T cells enriched from blood (not recorded which). This clonotype originated in a woman in her 30s who had been exposed to COVID-19. The V call is TRBV19, the J call TRBJ1-5; D not certain. In DNA, the CDR3 is TGTGCCAGTATTTCTGTTCGGCAGGGCAATCAGCCCCAGCATTTT. Residues: CASISVRQGNQPQHF.